This T cell receptor beta chain originates from a study of patients and donors after allogeneic stem cell transplantation. TCRdb analysed the RT-PCR reads with MiXCR anew, one entry per CDR3 protein. The table includes approximately 160,000 distinct CDR3 sequences, about a quarter detected once. The length of the CDR3 is 15 residues. Germline-derived CDR1 and CDR2 are LGHNA and YSLEER. Trimming at V came to 1 base and at J to 3 bases, leaving 5 bases not matched to a gene. The V gene is TRBV4-3, the J gene TRBJ2-5; 7 positions agree with TRBD2. The material sequenced was blood, either unsorted or a sorted T cell fraction (not recorded which). The origin of this receptor is a human donor who was either an allogeneic HSCT recipient or a stem cell or donor lymphocyte infusion donor (not recorded which). It is not recorded whose cells these are; they may come from a transplant donor. This CDR3 is CASSQVGSGKETQYF. The CDR3 DNA reads TGCGCCAGCAGCCAAGTTGGAAGCGGGAAAGAGACCCAGTACTTC.